The source of this TCR beta chain is a study of radiotherapy plus CTLA-4 blockade in lung cancer. General study findings and limits: Radiotherapy was combined with ipilimumab, and tumor-derived TCR clones then expanded in blood. Among reported predictors of response, early blood T cell clone dynamics with interferon-beta performed best.

V shed 5 bases and J shed 10 bases, with 9 bases lying between them. This CDR3 region has 11 residues. From germline, CDR1 is SNHLY and CDR2 FYNNEI. This clone was recorded once. Its specificity is unknown. Sequencing used immunoSEQ multiplex PCR; TCRdb keeps in-frame clones, though not all of them. The data show more than 90,000 clones, with approximately 82% seen just once and about 23% held by the top ten. The source was peripheral blood, collected from a patient treated with radiotherapy plus ipilimumab. This chain uses TRBV2 with TRBJ2-1, with no clear D. This sequence was found in a human donor with non-small cell lung cancer that progressed on radiotherapy plus ipilimumab. CDR3 coding DNA: TGTGCCAGCAGTAGGACCCCCGAGCAGTTCTTC. Amino acids: CASSRTPEQFF. Full variable domain (outside the CDR3, taken from reference TRBV2 and TRBJ2-1): EPEVTQTPSHQVTQMGQEVILRCVPISNHLYFYWYRQILGQKVEFLVSFYNNEISEKSEIFDDQFSVERPDGSNFTLKIRSTKLEDSAMYFCASSRTPEQFFGPGTRLTVL.